Listed below are T cell receptor beta chains from one sample, sequenced in a study of PD-1 blockade in mismatch repair-deficient tumors. Data came from immunoSEQ multiplex PCR; TCRdb stores just in-frame clones and leaves some out. The sample records some 130,000 clones, almost 90% being singletons. The material sequenced was peripheral blood, taken approximately 71 weeks after starting pembrolizumab. The receptors shown here come from an adult with mismatch repair-deficient cancer. Each CDR3 is given with its conserved first and last residue. The D gene is left open where the match is weak. Clone size is shown for a subset of rows, as once, few, many or a class of expanded clone.

D: NA; V: TRBV5-7; size: NA; J: TRBJ1-4; DNA: TGTGCCAGCAGCTTGGGGGGTCGGGGGTCTAATGAAAAACTGTTTTTT; CDR3: CASSLGGRGSNEKLFF
D: NA; V: TRBV4-2; size: NA; J: TRBJ2-6; DNA: TGTGCCAGCAGCCAAGACAACTCTGGGGCCAACGTCCTGACTTTC; CDR3: CASSQDNSGANVLTF
D: NA; V: TRBV5-4; size: NA; J: TRBJ2-1; DNA: TGTGCCAGGACCCGGGACAACTACAATGAGCAGTTCTTC; CDR3: CARTRDNYNEQFF
D: TRBD2; V: TRBV7-6; size: NA; J: TRBJ2-1; DNA: TGTGCCAGCAGCTTAGCTACTAGCGGGAGTGTCAATGAGCAGTTCTTC; CDR3: CASSLATSGSVNEQFF
D: TRBD2; V: TRBV6-4; size: NA; J: TRBJ2-3; DNA: TGTGCCAGCAGTGTTAGCGGGAGCACAGATACGCAGTATTTT; CDR3: CASSVSGSTDTQYF
D: NA; V: TRBV6-6; size: NA; J: TRBJ2-7; DNA: TGTGCCAGCAGCCTAGGGCCGGAGCAGTACTTC; CDR3: CASSLGPEQYF
D: TRBD1; V: TRBV7-2; size: NA; J: TRBJ1-4; DNA: TGTGCCAGCAGCGCGACAGGGGTGGCTAATGAAAAACTGTTTTTT; CDR3: CASSATGVANEKLFF
D: NA; V: TRBV5-6; size: NA; J: TRBJ2-7; DNA: TGTGCCAGCAGCCTGGTTACGGGCTACGAGCAGTACTTC; CDR3: CASSLVTGYEQYF
D: TRBD1; V: TRBV6-5; size: once; J: TRBJ2-1; DNA: TGTGCCAGCAGCCCCCGGACAGGGGTGTTTAATGAGCAGTTCTTC; CDR3: CASSPRTGVFNEQFF
D: NA; V: TRBV7-2; size: NA; J: TRBJ2-7; DNA: TGTGCCAGCAGCTTAGCCTCCCGCGAGGAGCAGTACTTC; CDR3: CASSLASREEQYF
D: NA; V: TRBV30; size: NA; J: TRBJ2-7; DNA: TGTGCCTGGGGACACTCCGGGACCCTTACCCCCTACGAGCAGTACTTC; CDR3: CAWGHSGTLTPYEQYF
D: TRBD1; V: TRBV7-9; size: NA; J: TRBJ2-1; DNA: TGTGCCAGCAGTCCCGACAGGGACAATGAGCAGTTCTTC; CDR3: CASSPDRDNEQFF
D: TRBD2; V: TRBV15; size: NA; J: TRBJ2-5; DNA: TGTGCCACCAGCCCGGGGGCGAGACTAGCGGGAGCCCAAGAGACCCAGTACTTC; CDR3: CATSPGARLAGAQETQYF
D: NA; V: TRBV12-5; size: NA; J: TRBJ2-1; DNA: TGTGCTAGTGGTTTGGGGTCGGGGAATGAGCAGTTCTTC; CDR3: CASGLGSGNEQFF
D: TRBD1; V: TRBV5-1; size: NA; J: TRBJ2-7; DNA: TGCGCCAGCAGCTTGGAGGGACAGGGGAGTTACGAGCAGTACTTC; CDR3: CASSLEGQGSYEQYF
D: TRBD1; V: TRBV27; size: NA; J: TRBJ2-7; DNA: TGTGCCAGCAGTTTATTGGTAGGGACAGGGCATGACGAGCAGTACTTC; CDR3: CASSLLVGTGHDEQYF
D: TRBD1; V: TRBV7-9; size: NA; J: TRBJ2-3; DNA: TGTGCCAGCAGCTTATCCGGGACAGGGGGTACTGACACAGATACGCAGTATTTT; CDR3: CASSLSGTGGTDTDTQYF
D: TRBD1; V: TRBV5-1; size: NA; J: TRBJ2-1; DNA: TGCGCCAGCAGCCACGGGACAGGAGTAAATGAGCAGTTCTTC; CDR3: CASSHGTGVNEQFF
D: NA; V: TRBV27; size: once; J: TRBJ2-7; DNA: TGTGCCAGCAGTCCTGGACGGGGGAACTACGAGCAGTACTTC; CDR3: CASSPGRGNYEQYF
D: NA; V: TRBV5-1; size: NA; J: TRBJ2-3; DNA: TGCGCCAGCAGGGACGGCCGGGGCCTCCGCACAGATACGCAGTATTTT; CDR3: CASRDGRGLRTDTQYF
D: TRBD1; V: TRBV12-5; size: NA; J: TRBJ2-7; DNA: TGTGCTAGTGGTCCGGACAGGACCTACGAGCAGTACTTC; CDR3: CASGPDRTYEQYF
D: TRBD1; V: TRBV19; size: NA; J: TRBJ2-7; DNA: TGTGCCAGTAGTCACGGCGACAGGGACTACGAGCAGTACTTC; CDR3: CASSHGDRDYEQYF
D: NA; V: TRBV5-4; size: NA; J: TRBJ2-7; DNA: TGTGCCAGCAGTCAAGGTGGACGAGGAGGCTACGAGCAGTACTTC; CDR3: CASSQGGRGGYEQYF
D: NA; V: TRBV27; size: NA; J: TRBJ2-7; DNA: TGTGCCAGCAGTGGGGCCGCAGGTAGTAAGGGGCCCTACGAGCAGTACTTC; CDR3: CASSGAAGSKGPYEQYF
D: NA; V: TRBV7-8; size: NA; J: TRBJ1-3; DNA: TGTGCCAGCAGCGTCCAGGGTCCTGGAAACACCATATATTTT; CDR3: CASSVQGPGNTIYF
D: NA; V: TRBV10-2; size: NA; J: TRBJ2-5; DNA: TGCGCCAGCAGTGAGGTCACTGAAGAGACCCAGTACTTC; CDR3: CASSEVTEETQYF
D: NA; V: TRBV27; size: NA; J: TRBJ2-4; DNA: TGTGCCAGCAGTTTAGAACGGGGAACGATTCAGTACTTC; CDR3: CASSLERGTIQYF
D: NA; V: TRBV6-1; size: NA; J: TRBJ1-5; DNA: TGTGCCAGCAGTGAAGGCGGCGGTAGCAATCAGCCCCAGCATTTT; CDR3: CASSEGGGSNQPQHF